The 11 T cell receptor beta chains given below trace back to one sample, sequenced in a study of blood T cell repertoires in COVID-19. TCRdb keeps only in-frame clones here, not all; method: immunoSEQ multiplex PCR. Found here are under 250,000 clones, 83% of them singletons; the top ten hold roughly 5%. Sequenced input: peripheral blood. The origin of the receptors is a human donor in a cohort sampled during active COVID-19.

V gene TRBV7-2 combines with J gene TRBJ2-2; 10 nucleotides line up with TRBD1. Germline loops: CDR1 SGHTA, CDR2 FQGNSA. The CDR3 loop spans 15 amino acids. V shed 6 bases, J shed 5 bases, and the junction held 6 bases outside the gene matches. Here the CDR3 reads CASRKRDRGTGELFF. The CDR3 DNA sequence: TGTGCCAGCAGGAAAAGGGACAGGGGAACCGGGGAGCTGTTTTTT.

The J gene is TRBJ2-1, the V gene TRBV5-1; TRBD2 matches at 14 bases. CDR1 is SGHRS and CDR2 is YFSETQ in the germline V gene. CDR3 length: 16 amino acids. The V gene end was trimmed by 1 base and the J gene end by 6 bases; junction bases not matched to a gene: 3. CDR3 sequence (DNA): TGCGCCAGCAGCTTGAGCGGACTAGCGGGAGGCAATGAGCAGTTCTTC. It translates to CASSLSGLAGGNEQFF.

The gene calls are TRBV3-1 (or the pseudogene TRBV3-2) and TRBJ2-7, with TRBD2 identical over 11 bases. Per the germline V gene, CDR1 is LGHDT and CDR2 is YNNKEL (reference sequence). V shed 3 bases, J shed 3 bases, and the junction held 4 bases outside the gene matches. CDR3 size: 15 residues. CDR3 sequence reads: CASSQPGLADYEQYF. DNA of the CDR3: TGTGCCAGCAGCCAGCCGGGACTAGCGGACTACGAGCAGTACTTC.

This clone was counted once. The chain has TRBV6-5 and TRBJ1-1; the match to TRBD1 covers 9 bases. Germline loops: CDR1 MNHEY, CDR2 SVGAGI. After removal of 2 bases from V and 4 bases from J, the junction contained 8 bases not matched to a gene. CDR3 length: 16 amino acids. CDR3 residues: CASSYPLDRGGTEAFF. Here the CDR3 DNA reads TGTGCCAGCAGTTACCCCCTTGACAGGGGGGGCACTGAAGCTTTCTTT.

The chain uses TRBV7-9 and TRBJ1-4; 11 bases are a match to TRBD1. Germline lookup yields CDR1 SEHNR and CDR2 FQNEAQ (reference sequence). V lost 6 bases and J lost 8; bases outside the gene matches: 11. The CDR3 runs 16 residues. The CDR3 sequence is CASRAGTGGFLEKLFF. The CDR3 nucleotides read TGTGCCAGCAGGGCCGGGACAGGGGGTTTTTTGGAAAAACTGTTTTTT.

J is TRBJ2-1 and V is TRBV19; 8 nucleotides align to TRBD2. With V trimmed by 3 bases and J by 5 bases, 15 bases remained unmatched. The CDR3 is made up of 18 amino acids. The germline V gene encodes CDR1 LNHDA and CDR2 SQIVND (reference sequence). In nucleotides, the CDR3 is TGTGCCAGTAGTATCTCTAGCGGGCTCCGGACACCCGACAATGAGCAGTTCTTC. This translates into CASSISSGLRTPDNEQFF.

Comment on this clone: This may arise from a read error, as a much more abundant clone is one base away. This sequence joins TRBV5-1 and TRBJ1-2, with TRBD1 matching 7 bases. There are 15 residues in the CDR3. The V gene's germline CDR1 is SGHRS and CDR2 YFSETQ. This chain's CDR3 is CASRTQLTGLYGCTF. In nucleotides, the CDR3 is TGCGCCAGCCGAACTCAGTTGACAGGGCTCTATGGCTGCACCTTC.

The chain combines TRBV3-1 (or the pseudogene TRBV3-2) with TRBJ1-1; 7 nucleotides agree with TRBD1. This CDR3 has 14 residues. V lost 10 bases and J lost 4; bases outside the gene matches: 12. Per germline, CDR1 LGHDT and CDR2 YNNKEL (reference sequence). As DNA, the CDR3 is TGTGCCACCAAAGAAACAGGGGATTTCACTGAAGCTTTCTTT. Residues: CATKETGDFTEAFF.

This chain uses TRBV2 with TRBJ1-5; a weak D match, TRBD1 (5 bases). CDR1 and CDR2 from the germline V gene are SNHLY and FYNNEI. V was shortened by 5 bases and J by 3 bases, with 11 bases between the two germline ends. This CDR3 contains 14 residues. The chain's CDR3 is CASSRGQYNQPQHF. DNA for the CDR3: TGTGCCAGCAGTCGAGGACAATACAATCAGCCCCAGCATTTT.

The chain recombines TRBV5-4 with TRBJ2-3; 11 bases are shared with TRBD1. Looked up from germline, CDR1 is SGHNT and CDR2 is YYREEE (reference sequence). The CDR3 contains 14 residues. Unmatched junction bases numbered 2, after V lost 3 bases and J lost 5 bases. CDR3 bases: TGTGCCAGCAGCTGGGGGACAGGGGGAGATACGCAGTATTTT. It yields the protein CASSWGTGGDTQYF.

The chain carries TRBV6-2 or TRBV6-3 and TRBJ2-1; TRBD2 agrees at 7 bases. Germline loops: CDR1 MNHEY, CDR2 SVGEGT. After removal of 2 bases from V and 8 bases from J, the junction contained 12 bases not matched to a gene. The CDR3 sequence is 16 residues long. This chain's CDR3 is CASSYGIGGRGDEQFF. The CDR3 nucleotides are TGTGCCAGCAGTTACGGGATAGGCGGGAGAGGGGATGAGCAGTTCTTC.